Listed here are 30 T cell receptor beta chains from one sample, sequenced in a study of CD8+CD57+ T cells in acquired aplastic anemia. It was patients with CD8+CD57+ cell expansion by flow cytometry who were chosen for sequencing. Genomic DNA, serving as template, underwent TCR beta VDJ and CDR3 profiling. TCRdb re-analysed the reads in MiXCR, keeping a single row per CDR3 protein. Of under 500,000 distinct CDR3 sequences listed, roughly 34% are singletons. Sequencing was carried out using sorted CD4+, CD8+, or CD8+CD57+ T cells (not recorded which) from PBMCs. The receptors come from a human donor with aplastic anemia.

At least ten counts were recorded for this clonotype. This chain links TRBV19 with TRBJ2-7, with 12 nucleotides matching TRBD1. V gave up 5 bases and J gave up 5 bases; unmatched junction bases: 4. The CDR3 has 14 residues. Germline CDR1 is LNHDA and CDR2 is SQIVND (reference sequence). In DNA, the CDR3 is TGTGCCAGTAGTCGACGGGACAGGGGGCACGAGCAGTACTTC. It codes for CASSRRDRGHEQYF.

Many counts were recorded for this clonotype. The rearrangement joins TRBV7-2 to TRBJ1-5; tentative D call: TRBD1 (6 bases). V was clipped by 0 bases and J by 4 bases, with 10 bases between them. CDR3 length equals 15 residues. Germline values: CDR1 SGHTA, CDR2 FQGNSA. DNA of the CDR3: TGTGCCAGCAGCTTAGCCTGGGGGGCAAATCAGCCCCAGCATTTT. It translates to CASSLAWGANQPQHF.

Concerning this clonotype: A much larger clone lies a single base off, so this may be a read error. Since the CDR3 does not end with the conserved phenylalanine or tryptophan, this likely comes from a read error. V and J are TRBV7-6 and TRBJ2-1; D gene unclear. CDR1 and CDR2 from the germline V gene are SGHVS and FNYEAQ. V lost 1 base and J 6 bases, leaving 7 bases between the germline ends. This CDR3 has 13 residues. CDR3 in DNA: TGTGCCAGCAGCTTAGAACTACCCAATGAGCAGTTCCTC. Its protein product is CASSLELPNEQFL.

The chain is built from TRBV2 and TRBJ1-2; possible D gene TRBD1, 6 bases. This CDR3 has 11 residues. Germline V gene lookup returns CDR1 SNHLY and CDR2 FYNNEI. V dropped 11 bases and J dropped 4 bases, with 11 bases sitting between them. CDR3 nucleotide sequence: TGTGCCGGAACAGGGAGCTATGGCTACACCTTC. This codes for CAGTGSYGYTF.

The chain links TRBV7-6 to TRBJ2-1, with D perhaps assigned TRBD1 or TRBD2 (6 bases each). CDR3 length equals 13 residues. The germline CDR1 and CDR2 sequences are SGHVS and FNYEAQ. The ends were cut back, 3 bases at V and 10 bases at J, with 13 bases in the middle. CDR3 residues: CASSFRRGGEQFF. CDR3 bases: TGTGCCAGCAGCTTTAGGCGAGGGGGGGAGCAGTTCTTC. Using reference TRBV7-6 and TRBJ2-1 for the parts outside the CDR3, the full variable domain is GAGVSQSPRYKVTKRGQDVALRCDPISGHVSLYWYRQALGQGPEFLTYFNYEAQQDKSGLPNDRFSAERPEGSISTLTIQRTEQRDSAMYRCASSFRRGGEQFFGPGTRLTVL.

This clonotype was recorded once. Since a much larger clone is just one base distant, this may be a read error. The chain links TRBV10-1 to TRBJ2-3; 10 bases are a match to TRBD2. Germline CDR1 and CDR2: WNHNN and SYGVQD (reference sequence). This CDR3 contains 16 residues. In DNA form, the CDR3 reads TGCGCCAGCAGTGAGTCGCTAGCGGGAGTGGGAGATACGCAGTGTTTT. Translated: CASSESLAGVGDTQCF.

This clonotype showed up many times. The chain uses TRBV2 and TRBJ1-1, with 7 bases aligning to TRBD1. With V trimmed by 6 bases and J by 6 bases, 4 bases remained unmatched. CDR1 is SNHLY, CDR2 FYNNEI, per germline. The CDR3 runs to 12 residues. The CDR3 loop is CASSNRGAEAFF. CDR3 in DNA: TGTGCCAGCAGCAACAGGGGCGCTGAAGCTTTCTTT. Looking up the rest from reference TRBV2 and TRBJ1-1 gives the full variable domain: EPEVTQTPSHQVTQMGQEVILRCVPISNHLYFYWYRQILGQKVEFLVSFYNNEISEKSEIFDDQFSVERPDGSNFTLKIRSTKLEDSAMYFCASSNRGAEAFFGQGTRLTVV.

This clonotype was found once. The chain uses TRBV19 and TRBJ2-3; D gene unclear. The CDR3 runs 15 residues. V shed 3 bases and J shed 2 bases, with 12 bases lying between them. In germline, CDR1 is LNHDA, CDR2 SQIVND (reference sequence). The CDR3 DNA reads TGTGCCAGTAGTATCGGGTCAGGTGCCACAGATACGCAGTATTTT. This sequence encodes CASSIGSGATDTQYF.

The rearrangement joins TRBV6-1 to TRBJ1-1, with D maybe TRBD1 (6 bases). V lost 10 bases to trimming and J lost 10 bases, with 13 bases between them. The CDR3 runs to 10 residues. In germline, CDR1 is MNHNS, CDR2 SASEGT. CDR3: CATRRGGAFF. For the CDR3, the DNA is TGTGCCACCCGAAGGGGGGGAGCTTTCTTT.

This clonotype has a handful of counts. One junction end disagrees with the germline gene, perhaps due to a read error. The chain joins TRBV20-1 to TRBJ2-3; TRBD1 might be the D (6 bases). CDR1 and CDR2 from the germline V gene are DFQATT and SNEGSKA (reference sequence). The CDR3 is 13 residues long. CDR3 amino acids: CRASYRATDTQYF. The CDR3 bases are TGCAGAGCTAGTTACAGGGCCACAGATACGCAGTATTTT.

The table lists this clonotype with a few counts. The V and J genes are TRBV28 and TRBJ2-7; a weak D match, TRBD2 (6 bases). Germline V CDR1 and CDR2: MDHEN, SYDVKM. This CDR3 comprises 12 residues. With 8 bases removed from V and 1 base from J, the gap between germline ends came to 9 bases. As DNA, the CDR3 is TGTGCCAGCTGCCGGGAGTCCTACGAGCAGTACTTC. Translating it yields CASCRESYEQYF.

There are a few counts of this clonotype. The chain uses TRBV27 and TRBJ2-1, with TRBD1 as a possible D gene (6 bases). This CDR3 contains 13 residues. Germline CDR1 MNHEY, CDR2 SMNVEV (reference sequence). The CDR3 nucleotides read TGTGGGGTTACAGGGTCCTCCTACAATGAGCAGTTCTTC. Residues: CGVTGSSYNEQFF.

This chain joins TRBV25-1 and TRBJ2-7; no clear D gene. V lost 5 bases and J lost 8, with 13 bases in between. CDR1 is MGHDK, CDR2 SYGVNS, per germline. This CDR3 region has 12 residues. The CDR3 coding sequence is TGTGCCAGCAGTTACGGCCGTGTTCAGCAGTACTTC. Translated, it gives CASSYGRVQQYF.

This clonotype has a handful of counts. The chain carries TRBV20-1 and TRBJ2-1; D gene unclear. Germline values: CDR1 DFQATT, CDR2 SNEGSKA (reference sequence). The ends were cut back, 1 base at V and 5 bases at J, with 6 bases in the middle. The length of the CDR3 is 12 residues. CDR3 residues: CSARVLNNEQFF. The DNA of the CDR3 is TGCAGTGCTAGAGTACTAAACAATGAGCAGTTCTTC.

There are many counts of this clonotype. The rearrangement joins TRBV6-1 to TRBJ2-7; TRBD1 matches 9 bases. The germline V gene encodes CDR1 MNHNS and CDR2 SASEGT. The CDR3 is 12 residues long. V was clipped by 6 bases and J by 6 bases; unmatched bases: 3. The DNA of the CDR3 is TGTGCCAGCAGGGGACAGGGATCCGAGCAGTACTTC. Translating it yields CASRGQGSEQYF.

The V gene is TRBV24-1, the J gene TRBJ2-7, with 7 bases identical to TRBD1. The CDR3 has 17 residues. The trim removed 0 bases at V and 3 bases at J, leaving 10 bases unmatched. In germline, CDR1 is KGHDR, CDR2 SFDVKD. CDR3 coding DNA: TGTGCCACCAGTGATTTGCATCGGGACAGCCTACGCTACGAGCAGTACTTC. Translated: CATSDLHRDSLRYEQYF.

J is TRBJ1-5 and V is TRBV15; tentatively, D is TRBD1 (5 bases). Germline loops: CDR1 LNHNV, CDR2 YYDKDF (reference sequence). The CDR3 has 15 residues. V lost 1 base and J 4 bases, leaving 11 bases between the germline ends. CDR3 sequence reads: CATSRGSGPNQPQHF. The CDR3 DNA reads TGTGCCACCAGCAGAGGGTCAGGGCCTAATCAGCCCCAGCATTTT.

Comment on this clonotype: It may be a read error: a sequence one base away is much more abundant. V and J are TRBV20-1 and TRBJ1-5; D uncertain. The CDR3 is 14 residues long. CDR1 and CDR2 from the germline V gene are DFQATT and SNEGSKA (reference sequence). CDR3: CSASTGYSSQPQHF. The CDR3 DNA sequence: TGCAGTGCTAGTACGGGGTATAGCAGTCAGCCCCAGCATTTT.

This clonotype was seen a single time. The chain employs TRBV28 and TRBJ1-5; D is possibly TRBD1 (6 bases). V gave up 8 bases and J gave up 2 bases, with 19 bases separating them. CDR1 MDHEN and CDR2 SYDVKM come from the germline V gene. The CDR3 covers 16 residues. The CDR3 is CASANPGGIGNQPQHF. CDR3 coding DNA: TGTGCCAGCGCAAATCCCGGGGGCATTGGCAATCAGCCCCAGCATTTT. Together with reference TRBV28 and TRBJ1-5, the CDR3 gives the full variable domain: DVKVTQSSRYLVKRTGEKVFLECVQDMDHENMFWYRQDPGLGLRLIYFSYDVKMKEKGDIPEGYSVSREKKERFSLILESASTNQTSMYLCASANPGGIGNQPQHFGDGTRLSIL.

This clonotype has at least ten counts. The chain has TRBV29-1 and TRBJ2-7; tentatively, D is TRBD2 (5 bases). The germline V gene has CDR1 SQVTM and CDR2 ANQGSEA. Trimming took 5 bases from V and 1 from J, leaving 15 bases between them. CDR3 length equals 14 residues. The CDR3 DNA reads TGCAGCGTTAGCGGCAGCCGAGGTTCCTACGAGCAGTACTTC. It codes for CSVSGSRGSYEQYF.

The table lists this clonotype with many counts. This CDR3 is CATSEPGGDTEAFF. The CDR3 DNA sequence: TGTGCCACCAGTGAACCCGGGGGTGACACTGAAGCTTTCTTT. The genes are TRBV24-1 and TRBJ1-1; a possible D gene is TRBD1 (5 bases). From germline, CDR1 is KGHDR and CDR2 SFDVKD. V was cut by 4 bases and J by 3 bases, with 11 bases left in between. The CDR3 has 14 residues.

Regarding this clonotype: This may be a read error, as it is one base from a much larger clone. V usage is TRBV14 and J usage is TRBJ1-2; D unclear. This CDR3 has 15 residues. Per the germline V gene, CDR1 is SGHDN and CDR2 is FVKESK. V lost 3 bases to trimming and J lost 8 bases, with 19 bases between them. The CDR3 nucleotides are TGTGCCAGCAGCCATGACTACACCAACAGTGGAGGCTACACCTTC. Amino acids: CASSHDYTNSGGYTF.

The chain couples TRBV11-2 to TRBJ2-1; the match to TRBD2 covers 15 bases. The germline V gene has CDR1 SGHAT and CDR2 FQNNGV. Trimming removed 0 bases from V and 8 bases from J; junction bases left unmatched: 2. CDR3 length: 16 residues. This CDR3 is CASSLEGTSGGHEQFF. The CDR3 region has the DNA TGTGCCAGCAGCTTAGAGGGGACTAGCGGGGGGCATGAGCAGTTCTTC.

This rearrangement joins TRBV20-1 to TRBJ2-3; D gene ambiguous. Trimming took 6 bases from V and 2 from J, leaving 12 bases between them. Germline CDR1 reads DFQATT; CDR2 reads SNEGSKA (reference sequence). The CDR3 totals 13 residues. The CDR3: CSASRDFTDTQYF. CDR3 DNA: TGCAGTGCGTCCCGAGACTTCACAGATACGCAGTATTTT.

This clonotype showed up many times. The rearrangement joins TRBV9 to TRBJ1-2, with D possibly matching TRBD1 (5 bases). The germline V gene encodes CDR1 SGDLS and CDR2 YYNGEE. Between the trimmed V and J ends, which lost 4 bases and 7 bases, there was a span of 11 bases. The CDR3 has 12 amino acids. DNA of the CDR3: TGTGCCAGCAGCCCTTTTGGGGGTGGCTACACCTTC. Amino acids: CASSPFGGGYTF.

The rearrangement uses TRBV5-1 and TRBJ2-7; 7 bases align to TRBD1. The CDR3 runs 14 residues. Germline assignment: CDR1 SGHRS and CDR2 YFSETQ. V lost 4 bases to trimming and J lost 5 bases; unmatched junction nucleotides: 9. CDR3 in amino acids: CASSGYRGPHEQYF. CDR3 sequence (DNA): TGCGCCAGCAGCGGGTACAGGGGTCCCCACGAGCAGTACTTC.

V usage is TRBV5-1 and J usage is TRBJ2-5, with 10 positions matching TRBD2. Germline CDR1 reads SGHRS; CDR2 reads YFSETQ. The V gene end was trimmed by 7 bases and the J gene end by 2 bases; junction bases not matched to a gene: 8. The length of the CDR3 is 15 residues. CDR3 coding DNA: TGCGCCAGCCGCATCGGGACTAGCGTACAAGAGACCCAGTACTTC. Protein sequence: CASRIGTSVQETQYF.

This chain uses TRBV5-8 with TRBJ2-7, with D unclear. The CDR3 has 15 amino acids. V lost 1 base and J lost 5, with 16 bases in between. Germline V lookup: CDR1 SGHTS, CDR2 YDEGEE. The CDR3 spells CASSLTPLFNHEQYF. DNA of the CDR3: TGTGCCAGCAGCTTGACTCCTCTATTTAACCACGAGCAGTACTTC. Full variable domain (outside the CDR3, taken from reference TRBV5-8 and TRBJ2-7): EAGVTQSPTHLIKTRGQQATLRCSPISGHTSVYWYQQALGLGLQFLLWYDEGEERNRGNFPPRFSGRQFPNYSSELNVNALELEDSALYLCASSLTPLFNHEQYFGPGTRLTVT.

This clonotype came up a few times. The chain carries TRBV19 and TRBJ2-3, with D possibly matching TRBD1 (6 bases). This CDR3 is built from 15 residues. Per germline, CDR1 LNHDA and CDR2 SQIVND (reference sequence). The V end lost 3 bases, the J end lost 2 bases, and 12 bases lay between the germline ends. CDR3 in DNA: TGTGCCAGTAGTATTGGTAGGGGGACCACAGATACGCAGTATTTT. Translation gives CASSIGRGTTDTQYF.

This clonotype was picked up a small number of times. Here the CDR3 reads CSAKGQGDSNTEAFF. The DNA of the CDR3 is TGCAGTGCGAAAGGACAGGGGGATAGTAACACTGAAGCTTTCTTT. The chain joins TRBV20-1 to TRBJ1-1; 10 bases match TRBD1. Trimming at V came to 6 bases and at J to 2 bases, leaving 9 bases not matched to a gene. The CDR3 consists of 15 residues. The germline V gene encodes CDR1 DFQATT and CDR2 SNEGSKA (reference sequence).